This T cell receptor (beta chain) comes out of a study of blood T cell repertoires in COVID-19 (dated by TCRdb to 2019 to 2021). At the level of the whole study: Collaborator samples came from the United States, Italy and Spain and covered acute and convalescent phases of COVID-19. The prospective study material was composed of cDNA or gDNA derived from T cells, B-cell-depleted T cells, or PBMCs. Deeply sampled blood TCRbeta repertoires from subjects exposed to, actively infected with, or recovered from COVID-19 were included in the dataset. The repertoires were made available in a free public database intended to serve as a resource for research on the immune response to SARS-CoV-2. Samples came from the ongoing ImmuneRACE study (first 160 participants) plus 1,254 subjects from 6 global collaborators. Nearly every sample came with metadata listing a de-identified subject ID, COVID-19 status, age in years and sex. Where HLA class I and class II types were available, the types were taken from metadata supplied by the sample provider, not from assay-based typing.

The CDR3, cysteine through phenylalanine, is 15 amino acids long. The only DNA kept is the CDR3, 45 bases in frame from the first base. Here is what the overall study found, with its caveats: Clinical and demographic metadata were provided uncurated, with the amount varying by source and participant.

Note on this clone: Its antigen is currently not known. No base-level quality is on record; no much larger clone is a single base apart.

At one collaborating source in Seattle, patients were enrolled during active infection and were followed longitudinally through the course of disease. Collaborating institutions collected whole blood in K2EDTA tubes following their own protocols. For TCRbeta analysis, collaborator samples were shipped as frozen whole blood, as isolated PBMCs, or as DNA extracted from either sample type. The immunoSEQ Assay, a bias-controlled multiplex PCR, was used to amplify TCRbeta CDR3 regions from genomic DNA. For the original study's pipeline: Nucleated cell counts per sample were estimated from amplification of reference gene primers within the assay. To quantify the absolute abundance of each unique TCRbeta CDR3 rearrangement, sequence reads were collapsed and filtered. For each sample, productive Simpson clonality was calculated as the square root of Simpson's diversity index over productive rearrangements. In TCRdb, the immuneACCESS table is reduced to in-frame sequences with V and J assigned. These tables do not hold every clone; where another copy was compared, an unresolved V gene accounts for under half, and the others remain unexplained. That table gives V, J and clone size, and the DNA gave D and trimming. The sample includes 200,000 to 250,000 clones, with roughly 85% observed a single time. The ten most abundant clones make up approximately 2.4% of the sample.

Material: peripheral blood. The origin of this receptor is a woman aged 70-85 years with COVID-19, enrolled during active disease. The V and J segments used are TRBV1 and TRBJ2-3; the DNA was not used to check the table's D call, TRBD2. TRBV1 is a documented pseudogene. The nucleotide sequence is TGCACCAGCAGCCCACCTGGGGGGGACACAGATACGCAGTATTTT. It codes for CTSSPPGGDTDTQYF.